These T cell receptor beta chains were read from a single sample in a study of T cells in Graves' hyperthyroidism and ophthalmopathy. TCRdb ran MiXCR on the multiplex PCR reads and lists one entry per CDR3 protein. The sample has fewer than 350,000 distinct CDR3 sequences, roughly a fifth seen once. The specimen was blood. These TCRs come from a man aged 50 or older with Graves' ophthalmopathy. The CDR3 runs from the conserved cysteine through the conserved F or W. The D gene is left open where the match is weak. Clone size is not always given. Where it is, it says once, few, many or a class for expanded clones.

V gene,D gene,J gene,clone size,CDR3 protein,CDR3 DNA
TRBV9,TRBD2,TRBJ2-1,NA,CASSVGRGGSGIVEQFF,TGTGCCAGCAGCGTAGGGCGGGGTGGTAGCGGGATAGTTGAGCAGTTCTTC
TRBV18,NA,TRBJ2-5,many,CASSPPAGIRQETQYF,TGTGCCAGCTCACCACCGGCGGGGATTCGACAAGAGACCCAGTACTTC
TRBV6-2/TRBV6-3,NA,TRBJ1-1,few,CASSLDRINTEAFF,TGTGCCAGCAGCCTCGACAGGATTAACACTGAAGCTTTCTTT
TRBV6-2/TRBV6-3,NA,TRBJ2-4,NA,CASIQAELAKNIQYF,TGTGCCAGCATTCAAGCGGAGTTAGCCAAAAACATTCAGTACTTC
TRBV14,NA,TRBJ2-2,NA,CASSQVATGELFF,TGTGCCAGCAGCCAAGTGGCAACCGGGGAGCTGTTTTTT
TRBV11-2,NA,TRBJ2-7,NA,CASSLNSDSHEQYF,TGTGCCAGCAGCTTAAACAGCGACAGTCACGAGCAGTACTTC
TRBV9,NA,TRBJ2-1,NA,CASSVTGVSYNEQFF,TGTGCCAGCAGCGTAACGGGAGTCTCCTACAATGAGCAGTTCTTC
TRBV6-1,TRBD2,TRBJ2-2,few,CASSEGGDGTGELFF,TGTGCCAGCAGTGAGGGAGGGGATGGTACCGGGGAGCTGTTTTTT
TRBV7-9,NA,TRBJ2-5,NA,CASSHPNTQETQYF,TGTGCCAGCAGCCATCCTAATACCCAAGAGACCCAGTACTTC
TRBV29-1,NA,TRBJ2-7,NA,CSVEVGRYEQYF,TGCAGCGTTGAAGTGGGCAGGTACGAGCAGTACTTC
TRBV29-1,NA,TRBJ1-4,NA,CSAGRTNEKLFF,TGCAGCGCCGGACGGACTAATGAAAAACTGTTTTTT
TRBV3-1,TRBD2,TRBJ2-1,NA,CASSPSGREEQFF,TGTGCCAGCAGCCCAAGCGGGAGGGAAGAGCAGTTCTTC
TRBV6-5,TRBD2,TRBJ2-7,many,CASSYRTSGGEGYEQYF,TGTGCCAGCAGTTACAGGACTAGCGGGGGGGAAGGATACGAGCAGTACTTC
TRBV27,TRBD1,TRBJ1-2,NA,CASSSTGADYGYTF,TGTGCCAGCAGCTCCACAGGGGCGGACTATGGCTACACCTTC
TRBV20-1,NA,TRBJ1-1,NA,CSAREPGRSEAFF,TGCAGTGCTAGAGAACCGGGTAGGTCGGAAGCTTTCTTT
TRBV9,NA,TRBJ2-3,medium-sized,CASSVEGRSTDTQYF,TGTGCCAGCAGCGTAGAGGGACGTAGCACAGATACGCAGTATTTT